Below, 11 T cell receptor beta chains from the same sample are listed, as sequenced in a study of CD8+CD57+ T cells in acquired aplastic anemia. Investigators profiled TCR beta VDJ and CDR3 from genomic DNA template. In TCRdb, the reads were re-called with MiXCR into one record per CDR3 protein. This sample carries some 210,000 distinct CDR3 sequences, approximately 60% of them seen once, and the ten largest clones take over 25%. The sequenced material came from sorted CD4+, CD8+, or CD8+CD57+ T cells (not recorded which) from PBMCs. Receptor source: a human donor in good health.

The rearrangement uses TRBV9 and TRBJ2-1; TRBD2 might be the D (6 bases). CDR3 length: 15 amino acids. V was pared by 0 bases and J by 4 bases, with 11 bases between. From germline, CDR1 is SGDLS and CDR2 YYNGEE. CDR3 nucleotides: TGTGCCAGCAGCGTAGCGGAGGGCGCGTACAATGAGCAGTTCTTC. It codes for CASSVAEGAYNEQFF.

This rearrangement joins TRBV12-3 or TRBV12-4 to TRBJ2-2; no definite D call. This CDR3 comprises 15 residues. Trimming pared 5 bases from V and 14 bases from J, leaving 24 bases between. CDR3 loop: CASSPPNYGYTVLFF. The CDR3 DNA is TGTGCCAGCAGTCCCCCCAACTATGGCTACACCGTCCTGTTTTTT.

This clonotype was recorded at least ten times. The CDR3 sequence: CASSLAQGPNQPQHF. The CDR3 region has the DNA TGTGCCAGCAGCTTAGCACAGGGTCCCAATCAGCCCCAGCATTTT. V is TRBV7-9 and J is TRBJ1-5, with D possibly being TRBD1 (6 bases). The CDR3 is 15 residues long. Between the trimmed V and J ends, which lost 0 bases and 3 bases, there was a span of 9 bases. CDR1 is SEHNR and CDR2 is FQNEAQ in the germline V gene (reference sequence).

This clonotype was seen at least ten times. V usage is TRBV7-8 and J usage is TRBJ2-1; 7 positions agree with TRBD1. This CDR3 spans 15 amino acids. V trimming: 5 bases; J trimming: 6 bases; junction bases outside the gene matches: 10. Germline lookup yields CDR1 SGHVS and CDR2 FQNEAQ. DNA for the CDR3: TGTGCCAGCAGCGACGAGGGGGCCTTTTTCAATGAGCAGTTCTTC. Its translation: CASSDEGAFFNEQFF.

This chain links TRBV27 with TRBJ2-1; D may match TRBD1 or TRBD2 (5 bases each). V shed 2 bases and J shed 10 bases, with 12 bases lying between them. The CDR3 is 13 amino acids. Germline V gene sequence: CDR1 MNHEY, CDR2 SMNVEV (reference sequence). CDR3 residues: CASSLGGHLEQFF. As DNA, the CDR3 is TGTGCCAGCAGTTTAGGAGGACACTTAGAGCAGTTCTTC.

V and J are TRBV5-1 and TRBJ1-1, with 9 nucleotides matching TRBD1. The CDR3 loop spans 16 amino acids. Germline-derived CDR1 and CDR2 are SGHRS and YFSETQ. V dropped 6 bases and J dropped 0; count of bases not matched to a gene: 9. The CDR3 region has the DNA TGCGCCAGCACTACCGGGACAGGGCATATGAACACTGAAGCTTTCTTT. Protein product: CASTTGTGHMNTEAFF.

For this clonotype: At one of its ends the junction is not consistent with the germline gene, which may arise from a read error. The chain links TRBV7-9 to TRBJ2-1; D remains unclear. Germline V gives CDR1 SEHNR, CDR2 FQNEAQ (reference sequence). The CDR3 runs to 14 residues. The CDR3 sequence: CASTGPIRYNEQLF. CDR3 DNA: TGTGCCAGCACCGGTCCAATCAGGTACAATGAGCAGCTCTTC.

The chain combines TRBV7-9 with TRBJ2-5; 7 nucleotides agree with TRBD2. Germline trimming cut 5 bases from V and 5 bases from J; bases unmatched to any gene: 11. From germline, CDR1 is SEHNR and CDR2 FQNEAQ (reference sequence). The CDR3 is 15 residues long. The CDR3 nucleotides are TGTGCCAGCAGCCAAGCCTTACTAGCGTACGAGACCCAGTACTTC. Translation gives CASSQALLAYETQYF.

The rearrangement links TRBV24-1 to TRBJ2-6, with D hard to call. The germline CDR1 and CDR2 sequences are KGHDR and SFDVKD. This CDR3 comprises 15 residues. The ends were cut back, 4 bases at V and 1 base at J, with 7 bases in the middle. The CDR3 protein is CATSDRLSGANVLTF. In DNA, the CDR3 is TGTGCCACCAGTGACCGGCTTTCTGGGGCCAACGTCCTGACTTTC.

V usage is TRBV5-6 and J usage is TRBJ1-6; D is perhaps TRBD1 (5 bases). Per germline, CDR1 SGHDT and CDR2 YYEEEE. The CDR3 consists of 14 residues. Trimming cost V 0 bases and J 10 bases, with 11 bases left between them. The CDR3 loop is CASSLEPGSSPLHF. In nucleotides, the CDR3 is TGTGCCAGCAGCTTGGAACCAGGGAGCTCACCCCTCCACTTT.

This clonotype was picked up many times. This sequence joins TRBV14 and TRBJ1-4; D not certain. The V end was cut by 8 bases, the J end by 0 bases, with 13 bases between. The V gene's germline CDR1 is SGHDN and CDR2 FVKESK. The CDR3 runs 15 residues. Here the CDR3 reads CASRRNVATNEKLFF. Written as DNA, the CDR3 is TGTGCCAGCCGGAGGAACGTTGCAACTAATGAAAAACTGTTTTTT. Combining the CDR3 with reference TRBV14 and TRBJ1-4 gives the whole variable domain EAGVTQFPSHSVIEKGQTVTLRCDPISGHDNLYWYRRVMGKEIKFLLHFVKESKQDESGMPNNRFLAERTGGTYSTLKVQPAELEDSGVYFCASRRNVATNEKLFFGSGTQLSVL.